The clone carrying this T cell receptor beta chain was seen repeatedly, ten times or more. Its target is unknown. Specified time point: persistent/refractory GD, antithyroid drugs over 5 years with positive TRAb. TCR sequences were obtained from RNA taken from PBMCs. The data were taken from a study of regulatory T cells in long-lasting Graves disease. For the study at large: To qualify as persistent, Graves' disease required over 5 years of antithyroid drugs with positive TSH receptor antibodies. Overall study findings and caveats: Segments TRBV28, TRBJ1-2 and TRBJ2-5 showed preferential usage in persistent disease. Newly diagnosed patients shared about a thousand public clonotypes; persistent patients shared more than 2,500. Patients whose Graves' disease persisted exhibited lower TCR diversity than those newly diagnosed.

Trimming shortened V by 5 bases and J by 0 bases, and 17 bases separated the two germline ends. Germline CDR1 and CDR2: MNHEY and SMNVEV (reference sequence). This CDR3 has 16 amino acids. Investigators prepared the TCR beta libraries by applying iRepertoire HTBI primers and Arm-PCR of CDR3 regions. A single record per CDR3 protein comes from TCRdb applying MiXCR to the multiplex PCR reads. Of about 470,000 distinct CDR3 sequences in the sample, around 20% are singletons; the top ten hold over 7.5%. This TCR came from a female donor with Graves disease. The V and J genes are TRBV27 and TRBJ2-7; a weak D match, TRBD2 (8 bases). The sample consisted of peripheral blood mononuclear cells (PBMCs), taken when the disease was refractory, from a patient treated with antithyroid drugs. CDR3 coding DNA: TGTGCCAGCAGTCAGGGGGTAGCGGGAATCTCCTACGAGCAGTACTTC. It specifies CASSQGVAGISYEQYF.